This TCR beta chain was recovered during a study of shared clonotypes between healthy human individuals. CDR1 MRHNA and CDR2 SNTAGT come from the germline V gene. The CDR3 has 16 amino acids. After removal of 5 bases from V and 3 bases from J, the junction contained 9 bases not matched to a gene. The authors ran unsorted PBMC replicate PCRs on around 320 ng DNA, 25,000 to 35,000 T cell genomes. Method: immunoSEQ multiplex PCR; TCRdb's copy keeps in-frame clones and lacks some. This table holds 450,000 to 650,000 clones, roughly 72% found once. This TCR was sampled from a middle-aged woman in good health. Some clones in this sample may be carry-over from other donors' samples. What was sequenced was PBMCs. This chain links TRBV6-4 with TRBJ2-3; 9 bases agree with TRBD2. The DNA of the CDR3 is TGTGCCAGCAGTACCCCAGCGGGAGGAGCAACAGATACGCAGTATTTT. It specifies CASSTPAGGATDTQYF.